The clone carrying this T cell receptor (beta chain) was counted only a few times. Trimming removed 5 bases from V and 4 bases from J; junction bases left unmatched: 6. Germline V lookup: CDR1 LNHDA, CDR2 SQIVND (reference sequence). This CDR3 is 15 amino acids long. These data come from a study of Graves' ophthalmopathy and Graves' hyperthyroidism. Amplified material comprised TCR beta CDR3 regions derived from RNA transcripts. Amplification began with first-round RT-PCR using HTBI primers, then second-round multiplex PCR was performed. MiXCR was run by TCRdb on the multiplex PCR reads, yielding one entry per CDR3 protein. The sample consists of about 240,000 distinct CDR3 sequences, around 50% of them appearing once.

The chain couples TRBV19 to TRBJ2-7, with TRBD1 matching 12 bases. The sequence was collected from an adult man with Graves' ophthalmopathy. Material: peripheral blood. The CDR3 coding sequence is TGTGCCAGTAGTCTCGGGACAGGGGGCGCGTACGAGCAGTACTTC. Translated: CASSLGTGGAYEQYF.